This T cell receptor beta chain emerged from a study of blood T cell repertoires in COVID-19. Study-wide context: Sites in the United States, Italy and Spain provided acute and convalescent COVID-19 samples. T cells, B-cell-depleted T cells, or PBMCs supplied cDNA or gDNA.

As handled by the study authors: Estimated nucleated cell counts came from reference gene primer amplification. Generated by immunoSEQ multiplex PCR, the TCRdb table keeps only in-frame clones and is missing some. The D gene and trimming were derived from the DNA, and the V and J assignments and clone size from that table. Among 60,000 to 85,000 clones listed, about four fifths were seen once. Germline CDR1 MNHEY, CDR2 SVGAGI. The CDR3 is 14 amino acids. Trimming took off 5 bases at V and 7 bases at J, with 14 bases between the two ends. The sequencing sample was made of peripheral blood. The V and J genes are TRBV6-5 and TRBJ1-4, with a possible D match to TRBD1 (5 bases). The origin of this receptor is a man between 65 and 79 years old who had recovered from COVID-19. The CDR3 DNA reads as TGTGCCAGCAGTCCGGGACTCCCGAGTGAAAAACTGTTTTTT. Protein product: CASSPGLPSEKLFF.